This TCR beta chain stems from a study of cytomegalovirus exposure and HLA in healthy donors. While unrecorded immune exposures were likely, the donors were nominally healthy when sampled. Between the trimmed V and J ends, which lost 4 bases and 8 bases, there was a span of 3 bases. This CDR3 has 10 amino acids. The germline V gene encodes CDR1 MDHEN and CDR2 SYDVKM. With regard to this clone: As yet, its antigen is unknown.

13 Jbeta primers and 60 Vbeta primers were used for the PCR. Data came from immunoSEQ multiplex PCR; TCRdb stores just in-frame clones and leaves some out. The sample shows more than 150,000 clones, roughly four fifths of them seen only once. Study-wide points: Presence/absence analyses assumed roughly uniform sequencing depth across donors. CMV serostatus was the only recorded immune exposure for donors.

The sequence was collected from a young woman in good health and CMV-seronegative. V and J are TRBV28 and TRBJ2-1; no definite D call. What was sequenced was PBMCs. In DNA, the CDR3 is TGTGCCAGCAGTTCTCATGAGCAGTTCTTC. Its translation: CASSSHEQFF.